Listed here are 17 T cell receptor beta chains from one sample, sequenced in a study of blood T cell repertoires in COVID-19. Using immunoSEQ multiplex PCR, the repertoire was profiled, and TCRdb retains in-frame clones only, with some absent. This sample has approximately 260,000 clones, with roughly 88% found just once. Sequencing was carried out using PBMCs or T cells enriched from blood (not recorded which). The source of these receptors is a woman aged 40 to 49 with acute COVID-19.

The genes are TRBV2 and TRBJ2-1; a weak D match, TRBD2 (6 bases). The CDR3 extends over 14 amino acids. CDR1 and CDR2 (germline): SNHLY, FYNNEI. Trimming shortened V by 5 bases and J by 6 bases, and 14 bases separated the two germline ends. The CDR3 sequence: CASSLSGGVNEQFF. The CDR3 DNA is TGTGCCAGCAGTCTATCCGGGGGTGTCAATGAGCAGTTCTTC.

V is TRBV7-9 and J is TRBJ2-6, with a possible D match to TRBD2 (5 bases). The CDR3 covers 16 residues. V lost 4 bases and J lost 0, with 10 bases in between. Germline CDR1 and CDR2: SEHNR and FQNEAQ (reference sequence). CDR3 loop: CASSWAGHSGANVLTF. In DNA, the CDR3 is TGTGCCAGCAGCTGGGCGGGCCACTCTGGGGCCAACGTCCTGACTTTC.

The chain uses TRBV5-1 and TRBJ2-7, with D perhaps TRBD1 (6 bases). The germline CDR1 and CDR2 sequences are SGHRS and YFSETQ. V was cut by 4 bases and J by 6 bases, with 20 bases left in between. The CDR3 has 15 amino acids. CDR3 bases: TGCGCCAGCAGCAACCGGGACCAACGAGGGGGCGAGCAGTACTTC. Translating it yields CASSNRDQRGGEQYF.

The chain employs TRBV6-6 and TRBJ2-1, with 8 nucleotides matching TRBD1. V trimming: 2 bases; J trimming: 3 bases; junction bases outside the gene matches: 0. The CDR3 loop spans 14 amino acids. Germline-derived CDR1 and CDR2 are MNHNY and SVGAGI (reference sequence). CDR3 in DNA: TGTGCCAGCAGTTACGGGACAGGCTACAATGAGCAGTTCTTC. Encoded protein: CASSYGTGYNEQFF.

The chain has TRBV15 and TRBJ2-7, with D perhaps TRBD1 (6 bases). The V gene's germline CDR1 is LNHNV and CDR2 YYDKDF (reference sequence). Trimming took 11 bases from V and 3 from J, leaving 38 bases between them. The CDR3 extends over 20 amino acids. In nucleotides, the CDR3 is TGTGCCCTCACCAGCAGACCAAGGGGGAAGTACAGGGAAAGTAACTACGAGCAGTACTTC. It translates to CALTSRPRGKYRESNYEQYF.

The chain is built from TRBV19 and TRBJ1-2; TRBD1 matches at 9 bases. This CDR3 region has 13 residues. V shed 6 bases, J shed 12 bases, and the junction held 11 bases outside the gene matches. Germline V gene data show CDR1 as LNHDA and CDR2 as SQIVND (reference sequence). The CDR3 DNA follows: TGTGCCAGTAGACCGGGACAGGGCCGTCTGAACACCTTC. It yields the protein CASRPGQGRLNTF.

The chain's CDR3 is CASSLESGREETQYF. The CDR3 nucleotides read TGTGCCAGCAGCTTGGAAAGCGGGAGGGAAGAGACCCAGTACTTC. The gene calls are TRBV5-4 and TRBJ2-5, with 10 positions matching TRBD2. The CDR3 has 15 amino acids. The V and J ends lost 0 bases and 3 bases, in that order; junction bases with no gene match: 2. Germline CDR1 SGHNT, CDR2 YYREEE (reference sequence).

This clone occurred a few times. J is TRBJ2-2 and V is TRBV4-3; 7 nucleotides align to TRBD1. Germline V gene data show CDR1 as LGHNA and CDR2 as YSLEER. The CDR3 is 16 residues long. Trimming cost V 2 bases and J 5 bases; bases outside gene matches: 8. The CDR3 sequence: CASSQFRDRGTGELFF. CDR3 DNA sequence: TGCGCCAGCAGCCAATTCCGGGACAGAGGGACCGGGGAGCTGTTTTTT.

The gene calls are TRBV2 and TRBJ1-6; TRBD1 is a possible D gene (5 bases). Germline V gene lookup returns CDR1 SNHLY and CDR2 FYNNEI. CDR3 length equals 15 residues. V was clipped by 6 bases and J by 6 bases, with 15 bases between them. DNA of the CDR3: TGTGCCAGCAGCGTTTCAGGGAACCTTAATTCACCCCTCCACTTT. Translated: CASSVSGNLNSPLHF.

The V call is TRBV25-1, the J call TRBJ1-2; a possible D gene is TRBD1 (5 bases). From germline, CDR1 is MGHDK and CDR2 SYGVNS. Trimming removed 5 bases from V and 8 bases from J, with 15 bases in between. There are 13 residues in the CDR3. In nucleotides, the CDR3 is TGTGCCAGCAGTACCACAGGAGTATACGGCTACACCTTC. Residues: CASSTTGVYGYTF.

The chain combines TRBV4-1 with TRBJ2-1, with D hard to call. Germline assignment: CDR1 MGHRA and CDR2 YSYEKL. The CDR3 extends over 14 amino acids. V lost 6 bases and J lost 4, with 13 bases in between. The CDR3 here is CASSWPGSYNEQFF. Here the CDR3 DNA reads TGCGCCAGCAGTTGGCCTGGCTCTTACAATGAGCAGTTCTTC.

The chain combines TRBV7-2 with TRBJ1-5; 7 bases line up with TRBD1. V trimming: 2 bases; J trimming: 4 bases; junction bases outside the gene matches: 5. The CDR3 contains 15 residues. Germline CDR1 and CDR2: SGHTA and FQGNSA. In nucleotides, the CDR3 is TGTGCCAGCAGCTTAAGGACAGGACAAAATCAGCCCCAGCATTTT. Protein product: CASSLRTGQNQPQHF.

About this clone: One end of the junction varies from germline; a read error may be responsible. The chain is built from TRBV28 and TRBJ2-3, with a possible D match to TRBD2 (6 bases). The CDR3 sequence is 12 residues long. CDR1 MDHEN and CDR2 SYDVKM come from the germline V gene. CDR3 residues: CASSLNYWPGSF. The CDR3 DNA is TGTGCCAGCAGTTTAAATTATTGGCCCGGGAGCTTT.

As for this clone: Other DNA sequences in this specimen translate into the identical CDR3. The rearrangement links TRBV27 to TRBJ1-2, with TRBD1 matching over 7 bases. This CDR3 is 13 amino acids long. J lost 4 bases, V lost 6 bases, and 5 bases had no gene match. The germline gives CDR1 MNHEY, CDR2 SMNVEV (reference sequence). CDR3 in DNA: TGTGCCAGCAGCCACAGGGGCAGCTATGGCTACACCTTC. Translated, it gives CASSHRGSYGYTF.

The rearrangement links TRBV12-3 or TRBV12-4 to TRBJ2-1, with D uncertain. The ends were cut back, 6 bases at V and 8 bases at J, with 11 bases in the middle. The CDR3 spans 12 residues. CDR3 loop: CASSNVAYEQFF. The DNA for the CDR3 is TGTGCCAGCAGCAACGTTGCGTATGAGCAGTTCTTC.

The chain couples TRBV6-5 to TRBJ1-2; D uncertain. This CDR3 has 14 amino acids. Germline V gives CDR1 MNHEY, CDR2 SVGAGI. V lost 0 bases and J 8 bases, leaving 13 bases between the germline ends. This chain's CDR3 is CASSYSLRGGGYTF. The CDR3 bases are TGTGCCAGCAGTTACTCTCTCCGGGGAGGCGGCTACACCTTC.

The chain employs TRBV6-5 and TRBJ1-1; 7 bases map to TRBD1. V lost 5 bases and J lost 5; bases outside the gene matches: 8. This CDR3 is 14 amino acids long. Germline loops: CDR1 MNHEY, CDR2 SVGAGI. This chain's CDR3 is CASSRDSLGTEAFF. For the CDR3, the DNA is TGTGCCAGCAGTCGGGACAGCCTCGGGACTGAAGCTTTCTTT.